What follows are 5 T cell receptor beta chains derived from one specimen sequenced in a study of shared clonotypes between healthy human individuals. Naive CD8 cells lacked CD45RO, underwent positive selection for CCR7 and left out terminally differentiated effector memory CD45RA+ cells. Data came from immunoSEQ multiplex PCR; TCRdb stores just in-frame clones and leaves some out. The sample contains some 2 million clones, about 95% of which appear only once. Sequences were obtained from naive CD8+ T cells sorted from blood. Receptors originate from a man younger than 35 in good health.

The chain carries TRBV27 and TRBJ2-1; TRBD1 matches at 10 bases. The V gene's germline CDR1 is MNHEY and CDR2 SMNVEV (reference sequence). The V segment lost 3 bases and the J segment 9 bases; nucleotides outside the gene matches: 23. The CDR3 has 20 residues. As DNA, the CDR3 is TGTGCCAGCAGTTTGCTTCCGGGACAGGGGCCGGTACTAGCGGTAGCTGAGCAGTTCTTC. Residues: CASSLLPGQGPVLAVAEQFF.

For this clone: The same CDR3 can be traced to other DNA sequences in this sample. The chain couples TRBV7-9 to TRBJ2-3; D is unclear. V dropped 5 bases and J dropped 3 bases, with 3 bases sitting between them. CDR3 length: 11 residues. Per the germline V gene, CDR1 is SEHNR and CDR2 is FQNEAQ (reference sequence). The CDR3 nucleotides read TGTGCCAGCAGCCCAACAGATACGCAGTATTTT. Translation: CASSPTDTQYF.

The V call is TRBV5-1, the J call TRBJ1-2, with 9 bases lining up with TRBD1. The germline CDR1 and CDR2 sequences are SGHRS and YFSETQ. The CDR3 is 17 amino acids. The J segment lost 0 bases and the V segment lost 1 base, leaving 7 bases of the junction unmatched. CDR3 protein: CASSLRTGVGTNYGYTF. The CDR3 DNA is TGCGCCAGCAGCTTGAGGACAGGGGTCGGTACTAACTATGGCTACACCTTC.

The chain employs TRBV19 and TRBJ1-1; maybe TRBD1 (6 bases). The CDR3 has 14 amino acids. The V end lost 7 bases, the J end lost 0 bases, and 12 bases lay between the germline ends. The germline CDR1 and CDR2 sequences are LNHDA and SQIVND (reference sequence). The CDR3 loop is CASIMAGVNTEAFF. The CDR3 DNA follows: TGTGCCAGTATCATGGCAGGGGTGAACACTGAAGCTTTCTTT.

V usage is TRBV19 and J usage is TRBJ2-4; D gene ambiguous. Germline loops: CDR1 LNHDA, CDR2 SQIVND (reference sequence). The V end lost 3 bases, the J end lost 9 bases, and 15 bases lay between the germline ends. The CDR3 is made up of 14 amino acids. This CDR3 is CASSIFPLGSIQYF. The DNA for the CDR3 is TGTGCCAGTAGTATCTTCCCTCTCGGGTCCATTCAGTACTTC.